The 19 T cell receptor beta chains below all came from one sample that was sequenced in a study of T cell responses to AZD1222 COVID-19 vaccine. Only in-frame clones appear in the TCRdb table, and some are missing; sequencing was by immunoSEQ multiplex PCR. The sample lists approximately 88,000 clones; roughly 91% were seen once. Source: peripheral blood, taken 28 days after the second AZD1222 dose. The receptors derive from an adult who received the AZD1222 COVID-19 vaccine.

V and J are TRBV18 and TRBJ1-1, with D tentatively TRBD1 (6 bases). CDR3 length equals 16 residues. Germline-derived CDR1 and CDR2 are KGHSH and LQKENI. The ends were cut back, 3 bases at V and 2 bases at J, with 16 bases in the middle. CDR3 coding DNA: TGTGCCAGCTCACCGATGGGGGGGCAAGGTAACACTGAAGCTTTCTTT. It codes for CASSPMGGQGNTEAFF.

The chain combines TRBV7-9 with TRBJ1-2, with D perhaps TRBD1 (5 bases). This CDR3 is built from 12 residues. Germline V gene data show CDR1 as SEHNR and CDR2 as FQNEAQ (reference sequence). V gave up 3 bases and J gave up 7 bases, with 9 bases separating them. CDR3 coding DNA: TGTGCCAGCAGCTTGGGGGACTCTGGCTACACCTTC. It encodes CASSLGDSGYTF.

V usage is TRBV3-1 (or the pseudogene TRBV3-2) and J usage is TRBJ2-6; D may match TRBD1 or TRBD2 (5 bases each). This CDR3 spans 15 amino acids. Germline V gene data show CDR1 as LGHDT and CDR2 as YNNKEL (reference sequence). Trimming removed 1 base from V and 4 bases from J, with 8 bases in between. The CDR3 coding sequence is TGTGCCAGCAGCCAAGCCGGGGCAGGGGCCAACGTCCTGACTTTC. Its translation is CASSQAGAGANVLTF.

This chain uses TRBV19 with TRBJ1-1; no definite D call. V was shortened by 5 bases and J by 5 bases, with 21 bases between the two germline ends. The germline CDR1 and CDR2 sequences are LNHDA and SQIVND (reference sequence). This CDR3 is 16 amino acids long. The CDR3 region is CASSPQEAPGGTEAFF. As DNA, the CDR3 is TGTGCCAGTAGTCCCCAGGAAGCCCCTGGAGGGACTGAAGCTTTCTTT.

The chain employs TRBV6-4 and TRBJ1-3; D ambiguous. Germline CDR1 and CDR2: MRHNA and SNTAGT. The CDR3 consists of 14 residues. Trimming cost V 6 bases and J 7 bases, with 16 bases left between them. The CDR3 spells CASRPDAFRNTIYF. As DNA, the CDR3 is TGTGCCAGCAGACCGGACGCATTTCGCAACACCATATATTTT.

The chain is built from TRBV18 and TRBJ2-6; 8 bases map to TRBD1. CDR1 is KGHSH, CDR2 LQKENI, per germline. There are 21 residues in the CDR3. With V trimmed by 3 bases and J by 0 bases, 16 bases remained unmatched. The CDR3 is CASSPITAFTGGSSGANVLTF. CDR3 coding DNA: TGTGCCAGCTCACCGATCACTGCTTTTACAGGGGGTTCCTCTGGGGCCAACGTCCTGACTTTC.

The V and J genes are TRBV25-1 and TRBJ1-1; 7 nucleotides match TRBD1. V was pared by 6 bases and J by 0 bases, with 1 base of the junction left unmatched. The CDR3 is made up of 13 amino acids. Germline V gene sequence: CDR1 MGHDK, CDR2 SYGVNS. This CDR3 is CASRGQMNTEAFF. The CDR3 DNA reads as TGTGCCAGCAGGGGACAGATGAACACTGAAGCTTTCTTT.

J is TRBJ2-7 and V is TRBV2; possible D gene TRBD1, 5 bases. The germline V and J ends were trimmed by 2 bases and 6 bases, with 8 bases remaining between them. This CDR3 spans 12 amino acids. Germline V gives CDR1 SNHLY, CDR2 FYNNEI. Here the CDR3 DNA reads TGTGCCAGCAGTGAACAGGGTGGCGAGCAGTACTTC. Its protein product is CASSEQGGEQYF.

The J gene is TRBJ2-7, the V gene TRBV4-2; TRBD2 agrees at 14 bases. V lost 3 bases to trimming and J lost 0 bases; unmatched junction nucleotides: 1. Looked up from germline, CDR1 is LGHNA and CDR2 is YNFKEQ. The CDR3 runs to 16 residues. CDR3 amino acids: CASSHGTSGSSYEQYF. Here the CDR3 DNA reads TGTGCCAGCAGCCACGGGACTAGCGGGAGCTCCTACGAGCAGTACTTC.

This sequence joins TRBV7-6 and TRBJ2-3, with a possible D match to TRBD2 (5 bases). The ends were cut back, 1 base at V and 5 bases at J, with 13 bases in the middle. The CDR3 is made up of 15 amino acids. Germline CDR1 is SGHVS and CDR2 is FNYEAQ. The CDR3 DNA sequence: TGTGCCAGCAGCTTAGTGGGGTCCGGGGAAGATACGCAGTATTTT. It translates to CASSLVGSGEDTQYF.

The CDR3 DNA sequence: TGTGCCAGCGAAGGGGGGACTAGCGGATACAATGAGCAGTTCTTC. Its protein is CASEGGTSGYNEQFF. This rearrangement joins TRBV6-5 to TRBJ2-1, with 11 bases aligning to TRBD2. The V gene's germline CDR1 is MNHEY and CDR2 SVGAGI. V trimming: 8 bases; J trimming: 4 bases; junction bases outside the gene matches: 7. The CDR3 runs to 15 residues.

The J gene is TRBJ2-4, the V gene TRBV5-4, with a possible D match to TRBD1 (6 bases). The CDR3 totals 14 residues. V lost 1 base and J lost 4, with 9 bases in between. Germline V gene sequence: CDR1 SGHNT, CDR2 YYREEE (reference sequence). The CDR3 nucleotides are TGTGCCAGCAGCTTGTGGCAGGGGAAAAACATTCAGTACTTC. Its translation: CASSLWQGKNIQYF.

The rearrangement joins TRBV6-2 or TRBV6-3 to TRBJ1-5; TRBD1 is a possible D gene (6 bases). Between the trimmed V and J ends, which lost 2 bases and 3 bases, there was a span of 8 bases. This CDR3 contains 14 residues. CDR1 is MNHEY and CDR2 is SVGEGT in the germline V gene. For the CDR3, the DNA is TGTGCCAGCAGTTACGGGGGCAACAATCAGCCCCAGCATTTT. Its translation is CASSYGGNNQPQHF.

The chain has TRBV12-5 and TRBJ2-3; no reliable D call. CDR3 size: 11 residues. Germline V gene data show CDR1 as LGHNT and CDR2 as FRNRAP. Trimming removed 7 bases from V and 2 bases from J, with 4 bases in between. In DNA, the CDR3 is TGTGCTAGTGCCCTCACAGATACGCAGTATTTT. Translated: CASALTDTQYF. The entire variable domain, with the rest obtained from reference TRBV12-5 and TRBJ2-3, is as follows: DARVTQTPRHKVTEMGQEVTMRCQPILGHNTVFWYRQTMMQGLELLAYFRNRAPLDDSGMPKDRFSAEMPDATLATLKIQPSEPRDSAVYFCASALTDTQYFGPGTRLTVL.

The J gene is TRBJ2-3, the V gene TRBV11-2, with 9 nucleotides matching TRBD1. Germline CDR1 is SGHAT and CDR2 is FQNNGV. J was trimmed by 3 bases and V by 1 base; bases with no gene match: 2. The CDR3 length is 15 residues. The CDR3 nucleotides are TGTGCCAGCAGCTTAGGGACAGGGGTGACAGATACGCAGTATTTT. Residues: CASSLGTGVTDTQYF.

A few counts support this clone. This CDR3 is also generated by other DNA sequences in the sample. The gene calls are TRBV5-4 and TRBJ2-7, with a tentative D call TRBD1 (6 bases). Trimming took off 0 bases at V and 2 bases at J, with 6 bases between the two ends. The CDR3 spans 13 residues. CDR1 and CDR2 (germline): SGHNT, YYREEE (reference sequence). The CDR3 loop reads CASSLGGPYEQYF. The DNA of the CDR3 is TGTGCCAGCAGCTTGGGGGGGCCCTACGAGCAGTACTTC.

The CDR3 DNA is TGTGCCAGCAGCTTCGGAAGAGATAATTCACCCCTCCACTTT. Translation gives CASSFGRDNSPLHF. V gene TRBV7-8 combines with J gene TRBJ1-6; D remains ambiguous. This CDR3 is 14 amino acids long. Germline assignment: CDR1 SGHVS and CDR2 FQNEAQ. Trimming took off 3 bases at V and 5 bases at J, with 8 bases between the two ends.

The CDR3 DNA reads TGTGCCAGCAGCTTCGGCAGGGAGGGAACTGAAGCTTTCTTT. Translated, it gives CASSFGREGTEAFF. This rearrangement joins TRBV5-4 to TRBJ1-1, with D maybe TRBD1 (5 bases). Between the trimmed V and J ends, which lost 2 bases and 5 bases, there was a span of 13 bases. This CDR3 has 14 amino acids. Per germline, CDR1 SGHNT and CDR2 YYREEE (reference sequence).

The chain links TRBV14 to TRBJ1-1, with a possible D match to TRBD1 (6 bases). V was shortened by 0 bases and J by 0 bases, with 11 bases between the two germline ends. Germline-derived CDR1 and CDR2 are SGHDN and FVKESK. The CDR3 runs to 16 residues. In DNA, the CDR3 is TGTGCCAGCAGCCAAGATTTTGGACAGTTGAACACTGAAGCTTTCTTT. This sequence encodes CASSQDFGQLNTEAFF. The full variable domain, rest sourced from reference TRBV14 and TRBJ1-1, is EAGVTQFPSHSVIEKGQTVTLRCDPISGHDNLYWYRRVMGKEIKFLLHFVKESKQDESGMPNNRFLAERTGGTYSTLKVQPAELEDSGVYFCASSQDFGQLNTEAFFGQGTRLTVV.